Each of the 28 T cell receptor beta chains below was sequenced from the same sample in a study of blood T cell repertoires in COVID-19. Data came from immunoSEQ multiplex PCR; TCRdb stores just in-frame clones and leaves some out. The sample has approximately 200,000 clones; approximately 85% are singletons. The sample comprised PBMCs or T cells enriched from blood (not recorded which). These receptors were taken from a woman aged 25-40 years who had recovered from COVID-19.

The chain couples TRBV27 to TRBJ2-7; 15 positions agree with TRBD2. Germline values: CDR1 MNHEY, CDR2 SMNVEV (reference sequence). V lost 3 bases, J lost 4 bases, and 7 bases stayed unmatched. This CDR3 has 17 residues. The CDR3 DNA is TGTGCCAGCAGTTTCCATACCGGGACTAGCGGGGGGTACGAGCAGTACTTC. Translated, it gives CASSFHTGTSGGYEQYF.

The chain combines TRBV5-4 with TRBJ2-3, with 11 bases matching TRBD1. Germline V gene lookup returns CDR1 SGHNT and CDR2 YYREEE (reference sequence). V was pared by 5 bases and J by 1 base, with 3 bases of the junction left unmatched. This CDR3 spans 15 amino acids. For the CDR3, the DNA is TGTGCCAGCAGTCCGGACAGGGGGCGCACAGATACGCAGTATTTT. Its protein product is CASSPDRGRTDTQYF.

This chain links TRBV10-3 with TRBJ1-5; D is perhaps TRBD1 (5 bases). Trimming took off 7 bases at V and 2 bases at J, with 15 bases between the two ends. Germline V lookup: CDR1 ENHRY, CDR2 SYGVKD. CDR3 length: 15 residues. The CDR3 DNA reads TGTGCCATCAAACGGGGGGAAGAACGCAATCAGCCCCAGCATTTT. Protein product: CAIKRGEERNQPQHF.

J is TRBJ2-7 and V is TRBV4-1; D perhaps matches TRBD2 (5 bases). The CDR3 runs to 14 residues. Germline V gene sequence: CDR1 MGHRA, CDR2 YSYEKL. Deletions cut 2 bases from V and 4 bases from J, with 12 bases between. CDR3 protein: CASSQNSVGYEQYF. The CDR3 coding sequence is TGCGCCAGCAGCCAAAATAGCGTCGGGTACGAGCAGTACTTC.

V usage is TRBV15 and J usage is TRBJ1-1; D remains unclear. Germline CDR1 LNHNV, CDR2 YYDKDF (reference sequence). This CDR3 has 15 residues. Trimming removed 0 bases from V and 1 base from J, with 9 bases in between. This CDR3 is CATSRDYNTNTEAFF. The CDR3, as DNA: TGTGCCACCAGCAGAGATTATAACACGAACACTGAAGCTTTCTTT.

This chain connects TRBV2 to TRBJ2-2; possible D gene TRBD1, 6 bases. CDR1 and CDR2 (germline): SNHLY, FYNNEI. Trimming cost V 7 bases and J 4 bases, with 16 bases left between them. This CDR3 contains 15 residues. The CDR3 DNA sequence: TGTGCCAGCACCTCGAGGGGGAGCGGCACCGGGGAGCTGTTTTTT. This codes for CASTSRGSGTGELFF.

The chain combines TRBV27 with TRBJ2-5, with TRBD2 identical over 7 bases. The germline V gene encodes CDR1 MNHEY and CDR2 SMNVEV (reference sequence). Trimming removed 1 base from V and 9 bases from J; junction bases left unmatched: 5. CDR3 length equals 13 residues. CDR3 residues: CASSLLEGGAQYF. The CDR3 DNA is TGTGCCAGCAGTTTATTGGAGGGAGGGGCCCAGTACTTC.

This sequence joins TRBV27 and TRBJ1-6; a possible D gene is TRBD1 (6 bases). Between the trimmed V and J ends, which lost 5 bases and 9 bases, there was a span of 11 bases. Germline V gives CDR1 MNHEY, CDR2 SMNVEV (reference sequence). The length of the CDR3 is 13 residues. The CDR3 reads CASSPTGISPLHF. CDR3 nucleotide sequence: TGTGCCAGCAGTCCTACAGGGATTTCACCCCTCCACTTT.

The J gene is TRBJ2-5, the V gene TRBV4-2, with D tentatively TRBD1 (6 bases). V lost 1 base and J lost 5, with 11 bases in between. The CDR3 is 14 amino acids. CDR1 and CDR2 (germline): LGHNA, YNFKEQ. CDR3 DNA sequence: TGTGCCAGCAGCCAAGGGGATCAGGGGGAGACCCAGTACTTC. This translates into CASSQGDQGETQYF.

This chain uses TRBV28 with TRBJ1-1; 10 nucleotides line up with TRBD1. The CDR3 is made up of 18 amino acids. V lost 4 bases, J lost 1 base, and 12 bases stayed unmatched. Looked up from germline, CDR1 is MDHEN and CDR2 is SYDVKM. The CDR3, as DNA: TGTGCCAGCAGTTACCTCTCCATTGACAGGGGGCAGAACACTGAAGCTTTCTTT. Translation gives CASSYLSIDRGQNTEAFF.

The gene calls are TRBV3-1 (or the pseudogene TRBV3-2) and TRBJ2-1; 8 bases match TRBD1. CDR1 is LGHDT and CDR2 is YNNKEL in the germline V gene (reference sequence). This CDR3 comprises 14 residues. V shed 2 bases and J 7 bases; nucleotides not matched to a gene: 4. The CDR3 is CASSQPDRGNEQFF. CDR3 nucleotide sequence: TGTGCCAGCAGCCAACCCGACAGGGGTAATGAGCAGTTCTTC.

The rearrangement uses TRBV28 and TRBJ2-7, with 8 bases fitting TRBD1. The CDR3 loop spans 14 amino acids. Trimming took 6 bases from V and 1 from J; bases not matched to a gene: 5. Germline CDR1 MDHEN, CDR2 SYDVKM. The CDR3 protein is CASRRGQGSYEQYF. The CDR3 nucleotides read TGTGCCAGCAGGCGCGGACAGGGTTCCTACGAGCAGTACTTC.

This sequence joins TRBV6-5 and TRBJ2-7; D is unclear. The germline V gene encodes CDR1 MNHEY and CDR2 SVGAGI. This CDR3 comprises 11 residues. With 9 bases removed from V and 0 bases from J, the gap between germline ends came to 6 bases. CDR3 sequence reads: CASGSSYEQYF. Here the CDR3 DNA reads TGTGCCAGTGGCAGCTCCTACGAGCAGTACTTC.

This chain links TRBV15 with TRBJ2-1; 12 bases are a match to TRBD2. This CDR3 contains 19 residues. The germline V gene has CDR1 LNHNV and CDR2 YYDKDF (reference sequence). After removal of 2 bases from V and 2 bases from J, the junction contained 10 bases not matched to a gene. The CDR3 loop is CATSRLPGLAGMAYNEQFF. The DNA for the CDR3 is TGTGCCACCAGCAGACTACCTGGACTAGCGGGAATGGCCTACAATGAGCAGTTCTTC. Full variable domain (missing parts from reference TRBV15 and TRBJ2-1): DAMVIQNPRYQVTQFGKPVTLSCSQTLNHNVMYWYQQKSSQAPKLLFHYYDKDFNNEADTPDNFQSRRPNTSFCFLDIRSPGLGDTAMYLCATSRLPGLAGMAYNEQFFGPGTRLTVL.

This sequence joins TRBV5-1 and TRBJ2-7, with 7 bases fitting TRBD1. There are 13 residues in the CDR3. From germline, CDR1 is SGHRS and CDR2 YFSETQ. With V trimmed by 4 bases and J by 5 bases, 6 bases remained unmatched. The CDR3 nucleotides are TGCGCCAGCAGCCCCTACGGACAGGACGAGCAGTACTTC. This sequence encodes CASSPYGQDEQYF.

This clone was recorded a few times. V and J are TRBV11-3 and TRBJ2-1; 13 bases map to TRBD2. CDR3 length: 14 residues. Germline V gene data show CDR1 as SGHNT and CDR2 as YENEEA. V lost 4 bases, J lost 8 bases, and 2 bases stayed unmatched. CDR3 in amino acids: CASSSGLAGDEQFF. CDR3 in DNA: TGTGCCAGCAGCTCAGGACTAGCGGGAGATGAGCAGTTCTTC.

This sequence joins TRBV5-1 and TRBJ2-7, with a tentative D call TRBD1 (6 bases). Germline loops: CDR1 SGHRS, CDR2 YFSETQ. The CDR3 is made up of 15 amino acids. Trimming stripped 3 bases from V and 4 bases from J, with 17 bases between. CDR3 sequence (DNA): TGCGCCAGCAGCTCGCAGACAGGAGTCTTTTACGAGCAGTACTTC. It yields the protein CASSSQTGVFYEQYF.

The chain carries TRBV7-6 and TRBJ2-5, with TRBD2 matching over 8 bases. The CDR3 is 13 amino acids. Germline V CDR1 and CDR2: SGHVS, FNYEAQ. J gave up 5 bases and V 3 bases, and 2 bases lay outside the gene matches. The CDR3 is CASSFSGKETQYF. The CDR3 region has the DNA TGTGCCAGCAGCTTTAGCGGGAAGGAGACCCAGTACTTC.

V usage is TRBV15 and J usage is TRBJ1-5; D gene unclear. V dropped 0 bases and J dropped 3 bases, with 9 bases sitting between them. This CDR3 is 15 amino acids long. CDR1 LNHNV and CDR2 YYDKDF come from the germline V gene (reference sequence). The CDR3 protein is CATSRDGGINQPQHF. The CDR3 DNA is TGTGCCACCAGCAGAGATGGCGGTATCAATCAGCCCCAGCATTTT.

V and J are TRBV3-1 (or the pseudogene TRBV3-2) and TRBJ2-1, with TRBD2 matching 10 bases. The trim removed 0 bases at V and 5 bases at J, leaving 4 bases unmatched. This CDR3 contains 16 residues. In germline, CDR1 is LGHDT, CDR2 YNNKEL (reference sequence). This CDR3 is CASSQERAGGDNEQFF. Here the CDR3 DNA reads TGTGCCAGCAGCCAAGAAAGAGCGGGAGGGGACAATGAGCAGTTCTTC.

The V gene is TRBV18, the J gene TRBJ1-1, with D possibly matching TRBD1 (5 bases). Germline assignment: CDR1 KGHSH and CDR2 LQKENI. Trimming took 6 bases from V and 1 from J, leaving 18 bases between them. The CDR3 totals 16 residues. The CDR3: CASSPTGKIGNTEAFF. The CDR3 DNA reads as TGTGCCAGCTCGCCCACAGGAAAAATTGGGAACACTGAAGCTTTCTTT.

This chain's CDR3 is CASSSRTGPTEAFF. CDR3 nucleotides: TGCGCCAGCAGCTCCCGGACAGGGCCCACTGAAGCTTTCTTT. The chain uses TRBV5-1 and TRBJ1-1, with TRBD1 matching over 8 bases. V shed 3 bases and J 4 bases; nucleotides not matched to a gene: 5. Germline assignment: CDR1 SGHRS and CDR2 YFSETQ. The CDR3 totals 14 residues.

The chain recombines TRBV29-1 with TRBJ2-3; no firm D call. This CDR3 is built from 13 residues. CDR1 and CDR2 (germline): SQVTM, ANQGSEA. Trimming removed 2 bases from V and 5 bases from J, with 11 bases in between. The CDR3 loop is CSVERVLVDTQYF. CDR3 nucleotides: TGCAGCGTTGAAAGAGTATTGGTAGATACGCAGTATTTT.

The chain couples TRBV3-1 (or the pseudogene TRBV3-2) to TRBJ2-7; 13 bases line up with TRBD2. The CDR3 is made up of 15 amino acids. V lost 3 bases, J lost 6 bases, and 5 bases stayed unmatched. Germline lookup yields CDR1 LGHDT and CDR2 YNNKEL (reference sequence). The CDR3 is CASSHWTSGRSEQYF. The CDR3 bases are TGTGCCAGCAGCCATTGGACTAGCGGGAGAAGCGAGCAGTACTTC.

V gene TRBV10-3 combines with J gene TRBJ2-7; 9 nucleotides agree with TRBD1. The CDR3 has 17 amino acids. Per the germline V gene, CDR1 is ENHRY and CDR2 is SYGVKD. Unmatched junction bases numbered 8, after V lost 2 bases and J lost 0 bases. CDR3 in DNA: TGTGCCATCAGTGAGGCGGGGACAGGGTCGAGCTCCTACGAGCAGTACTTC. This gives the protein CAISEAGTGSSSYEQYF.

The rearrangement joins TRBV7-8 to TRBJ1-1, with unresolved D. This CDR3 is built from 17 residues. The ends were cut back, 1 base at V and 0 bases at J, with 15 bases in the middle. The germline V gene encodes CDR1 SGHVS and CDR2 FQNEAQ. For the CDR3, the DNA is TGTGCCAGCAGCTTAGTAGCCCCCCGGGATATGAACACTGAAGCTTTCTTT. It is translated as CASSLVAPRDMNTEAFF.

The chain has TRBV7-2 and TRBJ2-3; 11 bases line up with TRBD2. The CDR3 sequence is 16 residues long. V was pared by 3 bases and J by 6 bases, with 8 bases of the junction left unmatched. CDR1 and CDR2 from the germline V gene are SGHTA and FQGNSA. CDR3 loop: CASSFGTSGRVDTQYF. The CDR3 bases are TGTGCCAGCAGCTTCGGGACTAGCGGTCGTGTGGATACGCAGTATTTT. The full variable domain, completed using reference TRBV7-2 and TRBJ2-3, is GAGVSQSPSNKVTEKGKDVELRCDPISGHTALYWYRQSLGQGLEFLIYFQGNSAPDKSGLPSDRFSAERTGGSVSTLTIQRTQQEDSAVYLCASSFGTSGRVDTQYFGPGTRLTVL.

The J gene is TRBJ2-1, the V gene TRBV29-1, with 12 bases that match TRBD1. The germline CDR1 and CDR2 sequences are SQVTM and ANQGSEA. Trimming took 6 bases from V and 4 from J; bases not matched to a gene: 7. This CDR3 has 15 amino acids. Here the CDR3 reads CSVGDRGRDYNEQFF. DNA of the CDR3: TGCAGCGTCGGGGACAGGGGGCGCGATTACAATGAGCAGTTCTTC.